A single sample is the source of the 28 T cell receptor beta chains below, sequenced in a study of response to subunit inactivated influenza vaccine (dated by TCRdb to between 2017 and 2018). The method behind the library was RT-PCR. Sequencing used an Illumina HiSeq 2500. The raw public data were reprocessed by TCRdb itself: fastp quality trimming at Q25, MiXCR clonotype calling, in-frame beta chains only. Rows merge per CDR3 protein into single entries with the most common DNA and genes. This sample comprises about 520,000 distinct CDR3 sequences, about 25% of them detected only once. 1.5% to 2% of the sample is taken by the ten largest. The source was CD4+ T cells sorted from PBMCs, collected roughly 5 days after vaccination. The origin of the receptors is a man in his forties or fifties who received an inactivated influenza vaccine. Donor details come from another sample of the same person, matched by shared clones.

The chain employs TRBV9 and TRBJ2-3; 9 bases map to TRBD2. The V and J ends lost 4 bases and 4 bases, in that order; junction bases with no gene match: 10. Germline-derived CDR1 and CDR2 are SGDLS and YYNGEE. The CDR3 extends over 16 amino acids. The CDR3 region has the DNA TGTGCCAGCAGCCCTCAGGCTAGCGGGATCGCAGATACGCAGTATTTT. It encodes CASSPQASGIADTQYF. Complete variable domain (other parts from reference TRBV9 and TRBJ2-3): DSGVTQTPKHLITATGQRVTLRCSPRSGDLSVYWYQQSLDQGLQFLIQYYNGEERAKGNILERFSAQQFPDLHSELNLSSLELGDSALYFCASSPQASGIADTQYFGPGTRLTVL.

This clonotype appeared a few times. The rearrangement links TRBV28 to TRBJ2-1; 7 nucleotides align to TRBD2. V dropped 5 bases and J dropped 9; count of bases not matched to a gene: 19. The CDR3 spans 17 residues. Germline V gene lookup returns CDR1 MDHEN and CDR2 SYDVKM. This CDR3 is CASSPPGLSRPLGEQFF. The DNA of the CDR3 is TGTGCCAGCAGTCCCCCGGGACTATCTCGTCCCCTGGGTGAGCAGTTCTTC.

The chain employs TRBV10-3 and TRBJ2-5; 9 positions agree with TRBD2. Trimming cost V 11 bases and J 5 bases; bases outside gene matches: 12. CDR3 length: 14 amino acids. The germline V gene encodes CDR1 ENHRY and CDR2 SYGVKD. CDR3 in amino acids: CAVRSGGTKETQYF. As DNA, the CDR3 is TGTGCCGTCCGGAGCGGGGGGACGAAGGAGACCCAGTACTTC.

The chain couples TRBV24-1 to TRBJ1-5; D might be TRBD1 (6 bases). Germline V gene lookup returns CDR1 KGHDR and CDR2 SFDVKD. The CDR3 has 14 amino acids. V was cut by 7 bases and J by 4 bases, with 13 bases left in between. The CDR3 spells CATSGRGANQPQHF. The CDR3 DNA sequence: TGTGCCACCAGCGGGCGGGGGGCAAATCAGCCCCAGCATTTT.

This clonotype was detected only a few times. The genes are TRBV5-5 and TRBJ2-7, with D hard to call. This CDR3 is built from 13 residues. With 2 bases removed from V and 2 bases from J, the gap between germline ends came to 8 bases. The germline V gene has CDR1 SGHKS and CDR2 YYEKEE (reference sequence). The CDR3 DNA reads TGTGCCAGCAGCTTAGGGATGACCTACGAGCAGTACTTC. Translation: CASSLGMTYEQYF.

V usage is TRBV28 and J usage is TRBJ2-7, with 7 bases matching TRBD2. Per the germline V gene, CDR1 is MDHEN and CDR2 is SYDVKM. The J segment lost 6 bases and the V segment lost 7 bases, leaving 6 bases of the junction unmatched. There are 12 residues in the CDR3. This CDR3 reads CASTGLVGEQYF. Here the CDR3 DNA reads TGTGCCAGCACCGGACTAGTTGGCGAGCAGTACTTC. Complete variable domain (other parts from reference TRBV28 and TRBJ2-7): DVKVTQSSRYLVKRTGEKVFLECVQDMDHENMFWYRQDPGLGLRLIYFSYDVKMKEKGDIPEGYSVSREKKERFSLILESASTNQTSMYLCASTGLVGEQYFGPGTRLTVT.

The chain carries TRBV20-1 and TRBJ1-5; 7 positions agree with TRBD1. The trim removed 0 bases at V and 7 bases at J, leaving 9 bases unmatched. The CDR3 is made up of 15 amino acids. Germline values: CDR1 DFQATT, CDR2 SNEGSKA (reference sequence). The CDR3 DNA reads as TGCAGTGCTAGAGATCTAGACAGGGTGGAGCAGCCCCAGCATTTT. This codes for CSARDLDRVEQPQHF.

This clonotype was detected only a few times. The chain links TRBV29-1 to TRBJ2-2; TRBD1 aligns across 7 bases. The V segment lost 8 bases and the J segment 4 bases; nucleotides outside the gene matches: 7. Looked up from germline, CDR1 is SQVTM and CDR2 is ANQGSEA. The CDR3 is made up of 13 amino acids. The DNA for the CDR3 is TGCAGCACCCGGGGACAGCTCACCGGGGAGCTGTTTTTT. It encodes CSTRGQLTGELFF.

The J gene is TRBJ1-3, the V gene TRBV12-3 or TRBV12-4; D call uncertain. The ends were cut back, 6 bases at V and 0 bases at J, with 15 bases in the middle. This CDR3 region has 16 residues. This CDR3 reads CASSQQQLGSGNTIYF. CDR3 nucleotide sequence: TGTGCCAGCAGCCAACAGCAACTTGGCTCTGGAAACACCATATATTTT.

Only a few counts were recorded for this clonotype. In nucleotides, the CDR3 is TGCGCCAGCAGCCAAGAATGGCAGGGCGGAATCCCCAATCAGCCCCAGCATTTT. Protein sequence: CASSQEWQGGIPNQPQHF. J is TRBJ1-5 and V is TRBV4-3; possible D gene TRBD1, 5 bases. The CDR3 sequence is 18 residues long. Trimming stripped 0 bases from V and 3 bases from J, with 18 bases between. Germline V gene data show CDR1 as LGHNA and CDR2 as YSLEER.

The chain carries TRBV6-2 or TRBV6-3 and TRBJ2-1; 7 bases map to TRBD1. V was clipped by 7 bases and J by 6 bases; unmatched bases: 6. There are 13 residues in the CDR3. Germline V CDR1 and CDR2: MNHEY, SVGEGT. The CDR3 DNA reads as TGTGCCAGCACGAGGACAGGTCCCAATGAGCAGTTCTTC. Amino acids: CASTRTGPNEQFF.

V gene TRBV4-1 combines with J gene TRBJ2-3, with D perhaps TRBD1 or TRBD2 (5 bases each). V was cut by 2 bases and J by 0 bases, with 12 bases left in between. Looked up from germline, CDR1 is MGHRA and CDR2 is YSYEKL. This CDR3 is built from 16 residues. The CDR3 protein is CASSQFWDGSTDTQYF. Here the CDR3 DNA reads TGCGCCAGCAGCCAATTCTGGGACGGTAGCACAGATACGCAGTATTTT.

Remarks on this clonotype: One junction end disagrees with the germline gene, perhaps due to a read error. The rearrangement links TRBV10-3 to TRBJ1-1; no clear D. The CDR3 runs to 13 residues. Per the germline V gene, CDR1 is ENHRY and CDR2 is SYGVKD. CDR3 DNA: TGTGCCATCAGTCCCGAGGCGGCTGTGTCGACCTCCTTT. Translated: CAISPEAAVSTSF.

J is TRBJ2-2 and V is TRBV5-1; D gene unclear. The ends were cut back, 4 bases at V and 3 bases at J, with 10 bases in the middle. Germline V gene sequence: CDR1 SGHRS, CDR2 YFSETQ. The CDR3 spans 14 residues. The CDR3 spells CASSPNLYTGELFF. The CDR3 nucleotides read TGCGCCAGCAGCCCGAATCTGTACACCGGGGAGCTGTTTTTT.

This chain joins TRBV10-3 and TRBJ1-2, with 7 bases aligning to TRBD1. CDR1 is ENHRY, CDR2 SYGVKD, per germline. The V and J ends lost 4 bases and 6 bases, in that order; junction bases with no gene match: 2. CDR3 length: 12 residues. The CDR3 region has the DNA TGTGCCATCAGTGGCACAGGGGATGGCTACACCTTC. Amino acid sequence: CAISGTGDGYTF.

The chain combines TRBV7-2 with TRBJ1-1; D remains ambiguous. The CDR3 spans 12 residues. Germline-derived CDR1 and CDR2 are SGHTA and FQGNSA. V gave up 4 bases and J gave up 5 bases, with 8 bases separating them. The CDR3 spells CASSSLKTEAFF. DNA for the CDR3: TGTGCCAGCAGCTCCCTAAAGACTGAAGCTTTCTTT.

This clonotype was seen more than once but under ten times. The rearrangement links TRBV9 to TRBJ2-4, with D perhaps TRBD2 (5 bases). The germline V and J ends were trimmed by 4 bases and 0 bases, with 20 bases remaining between them. Germline CDR1 and CDR2: SGDLS and YYNGEE. The CDR3 runs 18 residues. CDR3 DNA: TGTGCCAGCAGCCCAACGTTGAGTGCCGGGGTAGCCAAAAACATTCAGTACTTC. Protein sequence: CASSPTLSAGVAKNIQYF.

The J gene is TRBJ2-1, the V gene TRBV12-3 or TRBV12-4; TRBD1 aligns across 7 bases. The length of the CDR3 is 15 residues. J lost 4 bases, V lost 7 bases, and 10 bases had no gene match. Written as DNA, the CDR3 is TGTGCCAGCACCTGGGGACAGAGTAAATACAATGAGCAGTTCTTC. Residues: CASTWGQSKYNEQFF.

The sample holds a few counts of this clonotype. The chain uses TRBV29-1 and TRBJ2-1; D ambiguous. The CDR3 has 13 residues. CDR1 and CDR2 from the germline V gene are SQVTM and ANQGSEA. V shed 6 bases and J shed 7 bases, with 16 bases lying between them. The CDR3 reads CSVIGPGPNEQFF. CDR3 sequence (DNA): TGCAGCGTCATCGGCCCAGGCCCAAATGAGCAGTTCTTC.

The V call is TRBV5-1, the J call TRBJ2-2; D ambiguous. Trimming shortened V by 0 bases and J by 1 base, and 7 bases separated the two germline ends. The germline CDR1 and CDR2 sequences are SGHRS and YFSETQ. The CDR3 runs 15 residues. CDR3 region: CASSLVVRNTGELFF. Here the CDR3 DNA reads TGCGCCAGCAGCTTGGTTGTGCGGAACACCGGGGAGCTGTTTTTT.

This clonotype was counted a few times. The V call is TRBV5-1, the J call TRBJ2-7; D unresolved. The length of the CDR3 is 11 residues. Germline CDR1 reads SGHRS; CDR2 reads YFSETQ. V lost 6 bases, J lost 2 bases, and 6 bases lay in between. The CDR3 region is CASTNTYEQYF. CDR3 nucleotide sequence: TGCGCCAGCACCAACACCTACGAGCAGTACTTC.

The chain carries TRBV5-1 and TRBJ2-1, with 7 bases aligning to TRBD1. The CDR3 is 15 residues long. J gave up 3 bases and V 3 bases, and 6 bases lay outside the gene matches. Germline loops: CDR1 SGHRS, CDR2 YFSETQ. The CDR3, as DNA: TGCGCCAGCAGCTGGGCCGGGACAGACTACAATGAGCAGTTCTTC. Its protein product is CASSWAGTDYNEQFF.

This chain uses TRBV4-2 with TRBJ2-6; tentative D call: TRBD2 (5 bases). The V end was cut by 0 bases, the J end by 2 bases, with 8 bases between. The CDR3 contains 16 residues. Germline CDR1 is LGHNA and CDR2 is YNFKEQ. CDR3 sequence reads: CASSQDHGAGANVLTF. The CDR3 coding sequence is TGTGCCAGCAGCCAAGATCACGGGGCTGGGGCCAACGTCCTGACTTTC.

This clonotype occurred a few times. The chain uses TRBV2 and TRBJ2-3, with 8 nucleotides matching TRBD1. The CDR3 has 14 amino acids. The V gene end was trimmed by 6 bases and the J gene end by 1 base; junction bases not matched to a gene: 3. Germline CDR1 and CDR2: SNHLY and FYNNEI. The CDR3 protein is CASRDRAGTDTQYF. The CDR3 DNA reads TGTGCCAGCAGGGACAGGGCGGGCACAGATACGCAGTATTTT. Together with reference TRBV2 and TRBJ2-3, the CDR3 gives the full variable domain: EPEVTQTPSHQVTQMGQEVILRCVPISNHLYFYWYRQILGQKVEFLVSFYNNEISEKSEIFDDQFSVERPDGSNFTLKIRSTKLEDSAMYFCASRDRAGTDTQYFGPGTRLTVL.

The chain combines TRBV7-8 with TRBJ2-3, with D unclear. The germline CDR1 and CDR2 sequences are SGHVS and FQNEAQ. The CDR3 has 15 residues. V lost 2 bases and J lost 2, with 11 bases in between. The DNA of the CDR3 is TGTGCCAGCAGCTTAAGCACCTTCGACACAGATACGCAGTATTTT. Its translation is CASSLSTFDTDTQYF.

The V gene is TRBV6-2 or TRBV6-3, the J gene TRBJ2-2; perhaps TRBD2 as D (6 bases). Germline CDR1 and CDR2: MNHEY and SVGEGT. CDR3 length equals 17 residues. V was shortened by 2 bases and J by 1 base, with 14 bases between the two germline ends. In DNA form, the CDR3 reads TGTGCCAGCAGTTACAGAACCGGTAGCGGGAACACCGGGGAGCTGTTTTTT. Amino acid sequence: CASSYRTGSGNTGELFF.

The gene calls are TRBV12-3 or TRBV12-4 and TRBJ1-2; maybe TRBD1 (6 bases). V lost 6 bases and J lost 7, with 24 bases in between. The CDR3 is 16 amino acids. CDR3 bases: TGTGCCAGCAGCTGGTTTAACAACAGGGAAGATCTTGGCTACACCTTC. This translates into CASSWFNNREDLGYTF.

The J gene is TRBJ1-2, the V gene TRBV9, with 8 bases lining up with TRBD1. Looked up from germline, CDR1 is SGDLS and CDR2 is YYNGEE. This CDR3 contains 17 residues. The junction had 12 bases not matched to a gene; V was cut back by 0 bases and J by 5 bases. CDR3 loop: CASSVGWAGGVGYGYTF. CDR3 DNA: TGTGCCAGCAGCGTAGGCTGGGCAGGGGGCGTTGGGTATGGCTACACCTTC.